This T cell receptor (beta chain) came from a study of blood T cell repertoires in COVID-19. About the study: The samples span acute and convalescent COVID-19 from the United States, Italy and Spain. The cDNA or gDNA used as material had been derived from T cells, B-cell-depleted T cells, or PBMCs.

In the authors' methods: Amplification of reference gene primers provided the estimated nucleated cell counts. Assay used: immunoSEQ multiplex PCR; TCRdb lists only in-frame clones, some missing. That table is the source of V, J and clone size, and D and trimming were worked out from the DNA. The sample carries approximately 120,000 clones, around 76% recorded once. Seattle patients were enrolled during active infection and followed longitudinally. There are 16 residues in the CDR3. Trimming took 1 base from V and 4 from J, leaving 12 bases between them. The V gene's germline CDR1 is SGHRS and CDR2 YFSETQ.

This receptor was identified in a man older than 75 with COVID-19, enrolled during active disease. The material sequenced was peripheral blood. V usage is TRBV5-1 and J usage is TRBJ2-6; a possible D gene is TRBD2 (5 bases). The CDR3 nucleotides are TGCGCCAGCAGCTTGTTAGCAGAGGGCGGGGCCAACGTCCTGACTTTC. Translating it yields CASSLLAEGGANVLTF.